This TCR beta chain is from a study of cytomegalovirus exposure and HLA in healthy donors. Notes on the study in general: An analysis that was carried out later associated 16,951 TCR beta sequences with HLA alleles at 0.05 false discovery rate. Several top significant clusters appeared, in a later analysis, to be linked to common viral pathogens. The authors later linked a missense DCLRE1C variant to TCR beta V- and J-gene trimming.

The CDR3 loop spans 15 amino acids. Germline trimming cut 4 bases from V and 2 bases from J; bases unmatched to any gene: 8. Germline lookup yields CDR1 MNHNY and CDR2 SVGAGI (reference sequence). Vbeta (60) and Jbeta (13) primers were used in the PCR. TCRdb's copy holds only in-frame clones and misses some; the assay was immunoSEQ multiplex PCR. The sample records 150,000 to 180,000 clones, 75% to 85% being singletons. About this clone: Its matching antigen is unknown.

Sequencing was performed on PBMCs. The sequence was obtained from a woman in her thirties or forties in good health and CMV-seropositive. The rearrangement uses TRBV6-6 and TRBJ2-7; 7 bases match TRBD1. In DNA form, the CDR3 reads TGTGCCAGCAGTTTTGACAGGGCGGATACCTACGAGCAGTACTTC. It is translated as CASSFDRADTYEQYF.